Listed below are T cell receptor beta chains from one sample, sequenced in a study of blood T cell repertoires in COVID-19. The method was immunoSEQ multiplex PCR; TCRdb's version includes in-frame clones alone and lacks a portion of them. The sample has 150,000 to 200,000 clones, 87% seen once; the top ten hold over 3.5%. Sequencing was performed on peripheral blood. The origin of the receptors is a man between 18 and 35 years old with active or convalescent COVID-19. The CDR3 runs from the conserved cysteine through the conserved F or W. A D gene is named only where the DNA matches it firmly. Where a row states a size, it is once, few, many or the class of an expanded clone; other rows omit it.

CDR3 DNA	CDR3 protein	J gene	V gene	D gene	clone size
TGTGCCAGCAGCACAGGGGGGACTAATGAAAAACTGTTTTTT	CASSTGGTNEKLFF	TRBJ1-4	TRBV5-8	TRBD1	once
TGTGCCAGCAGCCTTAGACAGGGATTAACCGGGGAGCTGTTTTTT	CASSLRQGLTGELFF	TRBJ2-2	TRBV5-4	TRBD1	.
TGTGCCAGCAGCTTGGTCTCCCAAAGCCACCAAGAGACCCAGTACTTC	CASSLVSQSHQETQYF	TRBJ2-5	TRBV5-5	.	.
TGTGCCAGCAGCCATCGGGTCAATGAGCAGTTCTTC	CASSHRVNEQFF	TRBJ2-1	TRBV3-1/TRBV3-2	.	.
TGTGCCAGCAGTTTGACAGGGGCCTACACCGGGGAGCTGTTTTTT	CASSLTGAYTGELFF	TRBJ2-2	TRBV6-5	TRBD1	.
TGTGCCAGCAGCTTAGCTAGTGAAGTAGTGCGGGAAAAACTGTTTTTT	CASSLASEVVREKLFF	TRBJ1-4	TRBV11-2	.	.
TGTGCCAGCAGCCGGGAGCAGGGGAACACTGAAGCTTTCTTT	CASSREQGNTEAFF	TRBJ1-1	TRBV7-2	.	.
TGCAGCGTTGTTCAGCGGGGGGGCATGTATGAGCAGTTCTTC	CSVVQRGGMYEQFF	TRBJ2-1	TRBV29-1	TRBD2	.
TGTGCCAGTGCAAACGCAGCGGGAGGGCATCAGCCCCAGCATTTT	CASANAAGGHQPQHF	TRBJ1-5	TRBV19	.	.
TGTGCCAGCAGCCAATCGGACAGGGAAACTGAAGCTTTCTTT	CASSQSDRETEAFF	TRBJ1-1	TRBV4-2	TRBD1	.
TGTGCCACCACTGGGACAGAGCTTTTAACTATTCTGGGCTACACCTTC	CATTGTELLTILGYTF	TRBJ1-2	TRBV24-1	TRBD1	.
TGTGCCAGCTCACCACCGGGACAGGGGTATAATTCACCCCTCCACTTT	CASSPPGQGYNSPLHF	TRBJ1-6	TRBV18	TRBD1	few
TGTGCCAGCAGCTTAGAGGTGACATCGGTCACTGAAGCTTTCTTT	CASSLEVTSVTEAFF	TRBJ1-1	TRBV7-2	.	.
TGTGCCAGCAGCCCGTACCGGGGGGAGGCCGGGGAGCTGTTTTTT	CASSPYRGEAGELFF	TRBJ2-2	TRBV11-2	TRBD2	.
TGTGCCAGCAGTCCCCGGACAGGGGAAGAGACCCAGTACTTC	CASSPRTGEETQYF	TRBJ2-5	TRBV6-5	TRBD1	.
TGTGCCAGCAGCGTAGGGGACACCCGTGTGTTGGTCTATGGCTACACCTTC	CASSVGDTRVLVYGYTF	TRBJ1-2	TRBV9	.	few
TGTGCCAGCAGCTTAGTCGGGACTCTCGTGGGACAGCCCCAGCATTTT	CASSLVGTLVGQPQHF	TRBJ1-5	TRBV7-2	.	.
TGCGCCAGCAGTAAGGGGATGAACACTGAAGCTTTCTTT	CASSKGMNTEAFF	TRBJ1-1	TRBV4-1	.	.
TGCAGTGCGAGTATCCACACCTACGAGCAGTACTTC	CSASIHTYEQYF	TRBJ2-7	TRBV20-1	.	.
TGTGCCAGCAGCCCCTCTCGAAAGGCTCAGGGGGCCCAGCATTTT	CASSPSRKAQGAQHF	TRBJ1-5	TRBV7-2	TRBD1	.
TGCGCCAGCAGCGCTAGACAGGGCCTATCCTACGAGCAGTACTTC	CASSARQGLSYEQYF	TRBJ2-7	TRBV5-1	TRBD1	.
TGTGCCAGCAGCTTAGCCCTGACAGGGGGGGGGACTGAAGCTTTCTTT	CASSLALTGGGTEAFF	TRBJ1-1	TRBV7-2	TRBD1	.
TGTGCCAGCAGCTTAGGAGACGATTACAATGAGCAGTTCTTC	CASSLGDDYNEQFF	TRBJ2-1	TRBV5-6	.	.
TGTGCTAGTGGTACCCGACAGGGGCCGCAGTATTTT	CASGTRQGPQYF	TRBJ2-3	TRBV12-5	TRBD1	.
TGTGCCAGCAGTGGGAGGGAAGTCTATGGCTACACCTTC	CASSGREVYGYTF	TRBJ1-2	TRBV28	.	.
TGTGCCAGCAGCCAAGCCGGACAGGGAAATCTTTATGGCTACACCTTC	CASSQAGQGNLYGYTF	TRBJ1-2	TRBV4-2	TRBD1	.
TGCGCCAGCACTCTGGGGCCAGGACCACCGGCCAAAAACATTCAGTACTTC	CASTLGPGPPAKNIQYF	TRBJ2-4	TRBV5-1	.	.
TGCAGCGCCTACGTCCACTCCTACAATGAGCAGTTCTTC	CSAYVHSYNEQFF	TRBJ2-1	TRBV29-1	.	few
TGCGCCAGCAGCTTGGCGTGGGACAGGGGGTACAATGAGCAGTTCTTC	CASSLAWDRGYNEQFF	TRBJ2-1	TRBV5-1	TRBD1	.
TGTGCCAGCAGCGAAGGTATATACACTGAAGCTTTCTTT	CASSEGIYTEAFF	TRBJ1-1	TRBV2	.	.
TGTGCCAGTAGTTCGGGAATGGGCTCCTACGAGCAGTACTTC	CASSSGMGSYEQYF	TRBJ2-7	TRBV19	.	once
TGTGCCAGCAGTTTAGCGGGGGTCCCAGAGACCCAGTACTTC	CASSLAGVPETQYF	TRBJ2-5	TRBV6-6	TRBD2	.
TGTGCCAGCAGTGCAAGCGTCAGTCAGCCCCAGCATTTT	CASSASVSQPQHF	TRBJ1-5	TRBV27	.	.
TGTGCCAGCAGCCAAGATCGAATGGGGCAGTCACCCCTCCACTTT	CASSQDRMGQSPLHF	TRBJ1-6	TRBV14	.	once
TGTGCCAGCAGTGAGGGGACAGGGGTCATGAACACTGAAGCTTTCTTT	CASSEGTGVMNTEAFF	TRBJ1-1	TRBV6-1	TRBD1	.
TGTGCCAGCAGTGCAATAAGGGAGTATGGCTACACCTTC	CASSAIREYGYTF	TRBJ1-2	TRBV28	.	.
TGTGCCAGCAGTGTCCGGGCAGGGGCAACTAATGAAAAACTGTTTTTT	CASSVRAGATNEKLFF	TRBJ1-4	TRBV2	.	.
TGCAGCGGGGGGGGACAGGAGCAAGATAGCACAGATACGCAGTATTTT	CSGGGQEQDSTDTQYF	TRBJ2-3	TRBV29-1	.	once
TGCGCCAGCTCCAGGGTAGCGGGAGTTGGTGAGCAGTTCTTC	CASSRVAGVGEQFF	TRBJ2-1	TRBV4-3	TRBD2	.
TGTGCCAGCAGATCCGGGACATACACTTCTTTCTTT	CASRSGTYTSFF	TRBJ1-1	TRBV6-5	.	.
TGTGCCAGCAGCCCTACAGGTGGTGGGGAGCTGTTTTTT	CASSPTGGGELFF	TRBJ2-2	TRBV3-1/TRBV3-2	.	.